Listed here are 27 T cell receptor beta chains from one sample, sequenced in a study of cytomegalovirus exposure and HLA in healthy donors. Data came from immunoSEQ multiplex PCR; TCRdb stores just in-frame clones and leaves some out. The table lists roughly 150,000 clones, approximately 90% of them singletons. The source material was PBMCs. The origin of the receptors is a man between 18 and 35 years old in good health and CMV-seronegative.

The chain employs TRBV6-6 and TRBJ1-1; maybe TRBD1 (5 bases). With 7 bases removed from V and 1 base from J, the gap between germline ends came to 16 bases. The CDR3 consists of 15 residues. Germline V CDR1 and CDR2: MNHNY, SVGAGI (reference sequence). In DNA, the CDR3 is TGTGCCAGCACCTTGATGTCGCAGGGGAACACTGAAGCTTTCTTT. Translated: CASTLMSQGNTEAFF.

This sequence joins TRBV18 and TRBJ1-6; D is perhaps TRBD1 (5 bases). The germline V gene has CDR1 KGHSH and CDR2 LQKENI. The CDR3 length is 17 residues. V lost 3 bases, J lost 4 bases, and 16 bases lay in between. CDR3 DNA sequence: TGTGCCAGCTCACCGGGGGGGGGACCCGCTTATAATTCACCCCTCCACTTT. It encodes CASSPGGGPAYNSPLHF.

The J gene is TRBJ2-1, the V gene TRBV5-1; D is perhaps TRBD1 (6 bases). The CDR3 has 16 residues. The ends were cut back, 0 bases at V and 0 bases at J, with 10 bases in the middle. Germline V CDR1 and CDR2: SGHRS, YFSETQ. DNA of the CDR3: TGCGCCAGCAGCTTGGTAGGGGACACCTCCTACAATGAGCAGTTCTTC. This translates into CASSLVGDTSYNEQFF.

The chain is built from TRBV18 and TRBJ1-1, with a tentative D call TRBD1 (6 bases). Germline V gene sequence: CDR1 KGHSH, CDR2 LQKENI. The CDR3 consists of 14 residues. The ends were cut back, 6 bases at V and 0 bases at J, with 11 bases in the middle. The CDR3: CASSQTGMNTEAFF. DNA of the CDR3: TGTGCCAGCTCCCAAACAGGGATGAACACTGAAGCTTTCTTT.

This chain connects TRBV5-1 to TRBJ1-2, with TRBD1 matching over 7 bases. The V and J ends lost 7 bases and 1 base, in that order; junction bases with no gene match: 4. CDR1 is SGHRS and CDR2 is YFSETQ in the germline V gene. This CDR3 comprises 13 residues. Here the CDR3 DNA reads TGCGCCAGCGCACAGGGGATTAACTATGGCTACACCTTC. As protein: CASAQGINYGYTF.

The CDR3 DNA reads TGTGCCAGCAGCTTAGCTGGAACAGGTTCTGGAAACACCATATATTTT. Translating it yields CASSLAGTGSGNTIYF. The rearrangement links TRBV7-9 to TRBJ1-3, with D possibly being TRBD1 (5 bases). Germline V CDR1 and CDR2: SEHNR, FQNEAQ (reference sequence). The CDR3 is 16 amino acids. The V and J ends lost 0 bases and 1 base respectively, with 10 bases between them. The full variable domain, completed using reference TRBV7-9 and TRBJ1-3, is DTGVSQNPRHKITKRGQNVTFRCDPISEHNRLYWYRQTLGQGPEFLTYFQNEAQLEKSRLLSDRFSAERPKGSFSTLEIQRTEQGDSAMYLCASSLAGTGSGNTIYFGEGSWLTVV.

This chain connects TRBV6-1 to TRBJ2-5; 10 nucleotides line up with TRBD2. The CDR3 length is 14 residues. Germline assignment: CDR1 MNHNS and CDR2 SASEGT. The junction had 2 bases not matched to a gene; V was cut back by 6 bases and J by 1 base. CDR3 coding DNA: TGTGCCAGCAGGTCTAGCGGGGGCCAAGAGACCCAGTACTTC. Protein: CASRSSGGQETQYF.

V is TRBV19 and J is TRBJ1-6, with 7 nucleotides matching TRBD1. The V gene's germline CDR1 is LNHDA and CDR2 SQIVND (reference sequence). V shed 7 bases, J shed 8 bases, and the junction held 11 bases outside the gene matches. The CDR3 length is 15 residues. The CDR3 DNA reads as TGTGCCAGTACCCCAAGGGGGCAGATTTATTCACCCCTCCACTTT. Protein: CASTPRGQIYSPLHF.

The chain has TRBV5-1 and TRBJ2-7; D may be TRBD1 (5 bases). Germline CDR1 is SGHRS and CDR2 is YFSETQ. The ends were cut back, 2 bases at V and 6 bases at J, with 15 bases in the middle. The length of the CDR3 is 14 residues. CDR3 coding DNA: TGCGCCAGCAGCTTTTACCTACAGGCTGTCGAGCAGTACTTC. It is translated as CASSFYLQAVEQYF.

The CDR3 loop is CASSLKTGIGELFF. CDR3 in DNA: TGTGCCAGCAGTTTAAAAACAGGGATCGGGGAGCTGTTTTTT. This chain links TRBV27 with TRBJ2-2; tentatively, D is TRBD1 (6 bases). This CDR3 has 14 residues. Trimming removed 2 bases at V and 7 bases at J, with 11 bases between. Germline V gene data show CDR1 as MNHEY and CDR2 as SMNVEV (reference sequence).

This clone was found once. The chain combines TRBV5-1 with TRBJ1-4; D gene unclear. Trimming took 1 base from V and 8 from J, leaving 15 bases between them. In germline, CDR1 is SGHRS, CDR2 YFSETQ. The CDR3 totals 15 residues. The CDR3 region is CASSLSRGLKEKLFF. DNA of the CDR3: TGCGCCAGCAGCTTGAGCCGTGGGCTTAAGGAAAAACTGTTTTTT.

This chain uses TRBV11-3 with TRBJ2-7, with D unclear. Germline V gene sequence: CDR1 SGHNT, CDR2 YENEEA. The CDR3 consists of 12 residues. V lost 3 bases and J lost 7, with 10 bases in between. The CDR3 DNA reads TGTGCCAGCAGCTTTGGTTCTGGGGAGCAGTACGTC. As protein: CASSFGSGEQYV.

The chain joins TRBV2 to TRBJ2-3; 10 nucleotides line up with TRBD1. CDR1 and CDR2 (germline): SNHLY, FYNNEI. There are 15 residues in the CDR3. J gave up 1 base and V 6 bases, and 4 bases lay outside the gene matches. CDR3: CASSPGTGGTDTQYF. Written as DNA, the CDR3 is TGTGCCAGCAGCCCCGGGACAGGGGGCACAGATACGCAGTATTTT.

The V gene is TRBV7-9, the J gene TRBJ1-5; 9 nucleotides line up with TRBD1. Germline trimming cut 5 bases from V and 5 bases from J; bases unmatched to any gene: 7. CDR3 length equals 15 residues. Germline-derived CDR1 and CDR2 are SEHNR and FQNEAQ (reference sequence). CDR3: CASSHWGQGDQPQHF. The CDR3 nucleotides read TGTGCCAGCAGCCACTGGGGACAGGGCGATCAGCCCCAGCATTTT.

Here the CDR3 reads CASSYLTGNSNQPQHF. The CDR3 DNA sequence: TGTGCCAGCAGTTATTTGACAGGGAATAGCAATCAGCCCCAGCATTTT. The V call is TRBV2, the J call TRBJ1-5; 7 nucleotides align to TRBD1. The junction had 7 bases not matched to a gene; V was cut back by 5 bases and J by 0 bases. The CDR3 has 16 residues. Per germline, CDR1 SNHLY and CDR2 FYNNEI.

The J gene is TRBJ2-7, the V gene TRBV9; 15 bases are a match to TRBD2. V lost 3 bases to trimming and J lost 7 bases; unmatched junction nucleotides: 5. CDR1 is SGDLS and CDR2 is YYNGEE in the germline V gene. This CDR3 is 15 amino acids long. The CDR3 nucleotides read TGTGCCAGCAGCGCGGGACTAGCGGGAGGTGATGAGCAGTACGTC. Protein sequence: CASSAGLAGGDEQYV.

The rearrangement joins TRBV7-9 to TRBJ1-2, with 7 bases aligning to TRBD1. This CDR3 contains 16 residues. Germline V gives CDR1 SEHNR, CDR2 FQNEAQ (reference sequence). V lost 5 bases and J lost 8; bases outside the gene matches: 17. In DNA, the CDR3 is TGTGCCAGCAGCCTCGACTTGGCAGGGGGAGTTCAGGGCTACACCTTC. Protein: CASSLDLAGGVQGYTF. Full variable domain (remainder filled in from reference TRBV7-9 and TRBJ1-2): DTGVSQNPRHKITKRGQNVTFRCDPISEHNRLYWYRQTLGQGPEFLTYFQNEAQLEKSRLLSDRFSAERPKGSFSTLEIQRTEQGDSAMYLCASSLDLAGGVQGYTFGSGTRLTVV.

The genes are TRBV6-5 and TRBJ2-7; TRBD1 is a possible D gene (6 bases). This CDR3 spans 14 amino acids. V was shortened by 7 bases and J by 1 base, with 14 bases between the two germline ends. Looked up from germline, CDR1 is MNHEY and CDR2 is SVGAGI. CDR3 sequence: CASKGHYKSYEQYV. For the CDR3, the DNA is TGTGCCAGCAAGGGACACTACAAATCCTACGAGCAGTACGTC.

With regard to this clone: This specimen includes other DNA sequences encoding the same CDR3. This rearrangement joins TRBV5-1 to TRBJ1-2; 7 nucleotides align to TRBD1. Germline trimming cut 4 bases from V and 2 bases from J; bases unmatched to any gene: 2. The CDR3 has 13 residues. Germline V gene sequence: CDR1 SGHRS, CDR2 YFSETQ. DNA for the CDR3: TGCGCCAGCAGCCTGGACAGGAACTATGGCTACACCTTC. This gives the protein CASSLDRNYGYTF.

CDR3 DNA sequence: TGTGCCAGCCGCTTAGCGGGAGTCCCCTACGAGCAGTACGTC. Encoded protein: CASRLAGVPYEQYV. V usage is TRBV5-4 and J usage is TRBJ2-7; 9 nucleotides align to TRBD2. This CDR3 spans 14 amino acids. Per the germline V gene, CDR1 is SGHNT and CDR2 is YYREEE (reference sequence).

The V call is TRBV29-1, the J call TRBJ1-1, with 8 bases identical to TRBD1. After removal of 7 bases from V and 2 bases from J, the junction contained 15 bases not matched to a gene. Germline V gives CDR1 SQVTM, CDR2 ANQGSEA. The CDR3 consists of 16 residues. This CDR3 is CSAGGTGLTLNTEAFF. CDR3 nucleotides: TGCAGCGCCGGTGGGACAGGCCTAACCCTAAACACTGAAGCTTTCTTT.

This chain links TRBV5-1 with TRBJ1-2; D not resolved. The ends were cut back, 2 bases at V and 4 bases at J, with 12 bases in the middle. The germline CDR1 and CDR2 sequences are SGHRS and YFSETQ. CDR3 length: 14 amino acids. CDR3 amino acids: CASSLIPGGYGYTF. The CDR3 coding sequence is TGCGCCAGCAGCTTAATCCCGGGTGGCTATGGCTACACCTTC.

The chain links TRBV29-1 to TRBJ2-1; 12 nucleotides line up with TRBD2. There are 13 residues in the CDR3. Germline V gives CDR1 SQVTM, CDR2 ANQGSEA. V shed 6 bases and J 7 bases; nucleotides not matched to a gene: 4. In DNA form, the CDR3 reads TGCAGCGTCGCTAGCGGGGGGGGGAATGAGCAGTTCTTC. Protein sequence: CSVASGGGNEQFF.

The chain couples TRBV5-6 to TRBJ2-1; D perhaps matches TRBD2 (6 bases). The CDR3 has 18 amino acids. Germline V gene lookup returns CDR1 SGHDT and CDR2 YYEEEE. The V and J ends lost 6 bases and 4 bases respectively, with 26 bases between them. The CDR3 bases are TGTGCCAGCACCACCCTCCGGGACTCGTACGGGGTTTACAATGAGCAGTTCTTC. It specifies CASTTLRDSYGVYNEQFF.

As to this clone: The identical CDR3 is also encoded by other nucleotide sequences in the sample. The chain uses TRBV30 and TRBJ2-2; no clear D gene. The V end lost 0 bases, the J end lost 4 bases, and 6 bases lay between the germline ends. Germline loops: CDR1 GTSNPN, CDR2 SVGIG (reference sequence). The CDR3 loop spans 13 amino acids. This CDR3 reads CAWSVLGTGELFF. The CDR3 bases are TGTGCCTGGAGTGTACTCGGCACCGGGGAGCTGTTTTTT.

The CDR3 sequence: CAMGQGATGYTF. The CDR3 DNA is TGTGCCATGGGACAGGGCGCGACTGGCTACACCTTC. This sequence joins TRBV7-2 and TRBJ1-2, with 9 bases matching TRBD1. The CDR3 is 12 residues long. CDR1 and CDR2 from the germline V gene are SGHTA and FQGNSA. V lost 10 bases and J lost 7; bases outside the gene matches: 7.

Only a few counts were recorded for this clone. This chain uses TRBV20-1 with TRBJ1-2; the D is unclear. Germline V gene data show CDR1 as DFQATT and CDR2 as SNEGSKA (reference sequence). Trimming cost V 5 bases and J 4 bases, with 8 bases left between them. This CDR3 spans 11 amino acids. The CDR3 reads CSAGGSYGYTF. CDR3 coding DNA: TGCAGTGCTGGTGGGAGCTATGGCTACACCTTC.